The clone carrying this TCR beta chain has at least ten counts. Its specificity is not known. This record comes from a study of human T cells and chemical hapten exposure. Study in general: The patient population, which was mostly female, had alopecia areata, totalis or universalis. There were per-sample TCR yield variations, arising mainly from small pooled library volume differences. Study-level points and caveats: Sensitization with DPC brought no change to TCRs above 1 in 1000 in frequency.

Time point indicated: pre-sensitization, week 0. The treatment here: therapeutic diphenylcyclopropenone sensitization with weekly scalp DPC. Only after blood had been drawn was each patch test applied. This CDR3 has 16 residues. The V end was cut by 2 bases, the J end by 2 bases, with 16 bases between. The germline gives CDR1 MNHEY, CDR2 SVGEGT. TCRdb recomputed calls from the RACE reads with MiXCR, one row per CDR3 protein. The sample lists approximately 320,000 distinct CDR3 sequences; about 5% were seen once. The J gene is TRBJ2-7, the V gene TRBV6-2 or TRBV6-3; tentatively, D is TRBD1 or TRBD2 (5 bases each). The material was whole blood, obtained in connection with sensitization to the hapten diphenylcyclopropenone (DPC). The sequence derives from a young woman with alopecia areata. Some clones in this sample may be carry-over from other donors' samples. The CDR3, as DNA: TGTGCCAGCAGTTACGGGGCTGGCCCTAGCCCCTACGAGCAGTACTTC. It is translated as CASSYGAGPSPYEQYF.